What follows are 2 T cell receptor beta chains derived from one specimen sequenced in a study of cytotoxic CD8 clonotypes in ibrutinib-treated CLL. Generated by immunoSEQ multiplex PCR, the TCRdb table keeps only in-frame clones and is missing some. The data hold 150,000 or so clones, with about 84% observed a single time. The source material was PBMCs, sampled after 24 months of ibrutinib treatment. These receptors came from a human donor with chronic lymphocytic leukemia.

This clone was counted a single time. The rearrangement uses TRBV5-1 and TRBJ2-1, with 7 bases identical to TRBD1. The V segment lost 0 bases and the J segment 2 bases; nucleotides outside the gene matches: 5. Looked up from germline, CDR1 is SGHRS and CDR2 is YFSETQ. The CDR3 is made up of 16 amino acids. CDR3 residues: CASSLDGTATYNEQFF. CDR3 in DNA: TGCGCCAGCAGCTTGGATGGGACAGCGACCTACAATGAGCAGTTCTTC.

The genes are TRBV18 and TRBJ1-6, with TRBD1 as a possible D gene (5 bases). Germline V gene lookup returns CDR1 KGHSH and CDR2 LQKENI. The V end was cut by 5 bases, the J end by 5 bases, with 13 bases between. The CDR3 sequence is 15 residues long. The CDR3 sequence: CASSGRQGHNSPLHF. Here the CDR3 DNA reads TGTGCCAGCTCAGGGAGGCAGGGCCATAATTCACCCCTCCACTTT.